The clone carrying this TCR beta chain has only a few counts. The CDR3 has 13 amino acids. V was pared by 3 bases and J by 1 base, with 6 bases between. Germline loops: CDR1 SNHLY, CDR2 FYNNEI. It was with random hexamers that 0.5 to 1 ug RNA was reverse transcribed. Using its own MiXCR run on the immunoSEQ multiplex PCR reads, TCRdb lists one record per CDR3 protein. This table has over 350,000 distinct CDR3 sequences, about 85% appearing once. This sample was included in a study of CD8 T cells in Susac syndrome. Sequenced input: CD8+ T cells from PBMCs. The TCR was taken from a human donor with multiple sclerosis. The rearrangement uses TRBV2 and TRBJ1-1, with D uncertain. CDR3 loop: CASSEPGNTEAFF. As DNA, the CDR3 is TGTGCCAGCAGTGAGCCGGGGAACACTGAAGCTTTCTTT.